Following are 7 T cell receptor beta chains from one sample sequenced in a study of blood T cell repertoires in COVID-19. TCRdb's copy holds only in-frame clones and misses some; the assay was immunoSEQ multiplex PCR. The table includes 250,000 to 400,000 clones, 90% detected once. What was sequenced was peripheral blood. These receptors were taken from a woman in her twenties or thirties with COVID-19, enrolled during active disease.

The CDR3: CASSLGAGGYTF. For the CDR3, the DNA is TGTGCCAGTAGCCTAGGGGCCGGGGGCTACACCTTC. The rearrangement uses TRBV19 and TRBJ1-2; TRBD1 might be the D (5 bases). CDR1 LNHDA and CDR2 SQIVND come from the germline V gene (reference sequence). Deletions cut 6 bases from V and 8 bases from J, with 13 bases between. The length of the CDR3 is 12 residues.

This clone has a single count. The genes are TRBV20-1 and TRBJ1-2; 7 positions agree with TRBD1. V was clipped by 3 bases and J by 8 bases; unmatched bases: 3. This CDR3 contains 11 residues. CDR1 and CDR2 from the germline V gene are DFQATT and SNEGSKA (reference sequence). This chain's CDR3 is CSASDREGYTF. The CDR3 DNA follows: TGCAGTGCTAGTGACAGGGAAGGCTACACCTTC.

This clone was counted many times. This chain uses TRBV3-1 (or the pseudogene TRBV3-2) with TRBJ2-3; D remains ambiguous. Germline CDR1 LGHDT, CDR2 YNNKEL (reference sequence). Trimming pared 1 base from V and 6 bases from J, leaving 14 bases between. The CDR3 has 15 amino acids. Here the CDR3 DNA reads TGTGCCAGCAGCCAAGGGGTCGGGTCGGTGGATACGCAGTATTTT. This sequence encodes CASSQGVGSVDTQYF.

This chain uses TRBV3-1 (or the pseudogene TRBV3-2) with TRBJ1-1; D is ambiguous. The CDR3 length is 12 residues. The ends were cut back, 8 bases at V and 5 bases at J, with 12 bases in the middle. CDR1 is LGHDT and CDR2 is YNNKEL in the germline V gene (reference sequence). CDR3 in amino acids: CASGAGRTEAFF. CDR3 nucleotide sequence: TGTGCCAGCGGCGCTGGGAGGACTGAAGCTTTCTTT.

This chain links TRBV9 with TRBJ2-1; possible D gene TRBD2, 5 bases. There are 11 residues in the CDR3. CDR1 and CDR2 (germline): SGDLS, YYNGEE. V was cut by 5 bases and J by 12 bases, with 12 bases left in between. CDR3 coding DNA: TGTGCCAGCAGTCGCAGCGGTTTGCAGTTCTTC. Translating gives CASSRSGLQFF.

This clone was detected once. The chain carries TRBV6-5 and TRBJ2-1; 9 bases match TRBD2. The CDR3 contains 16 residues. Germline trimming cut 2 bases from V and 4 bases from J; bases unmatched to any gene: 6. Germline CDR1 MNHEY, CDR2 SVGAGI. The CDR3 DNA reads TGTGCCAGCAGTTACGGGACTAGCTCTTTGTACAATGAGCAGTTCTTC. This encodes CASSYGTSSLYNEQFF.

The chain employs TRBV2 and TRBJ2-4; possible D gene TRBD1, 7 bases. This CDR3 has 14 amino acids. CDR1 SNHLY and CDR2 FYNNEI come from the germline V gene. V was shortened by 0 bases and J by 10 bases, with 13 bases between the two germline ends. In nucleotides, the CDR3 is TGTGCCAGCAGTGAAGCGAGGCAGGGGGGTATTCAGTACTTC. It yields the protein CASSEARQGGIQYF.